Listed below are T cell receptor beta chains from one sample, sequenced in a study of T cell responses to AZD1222 COVID-19 vaccine. TCRdb's copy holds only in-frame clones and misses some; the assay was immunoSEQ multiplex PCR. The table includes more than 95,000 clones, 92% detected once. The sample consisted of peripheral blood, taken on day 0 of AZD1222 vaccination. These receptors all stem from an adult in good health. CDR3s leave out the opening cysteine and the closing phenylalanine or tryptophan. Each record gives: V gene, CDR3 protein.

TRBV20-1 | SASSQGSSYEQY
TRBV5-1 | ASSPGGQPEKLF
TRBV9 | ASSVESGANEQF
TRBV7-3 | ASSLDPSGSSSYNEQF
TRBV19 | ASSYSNSPLH
TRBV3-1/TRBV3-2 | ASSHTSWAHNEQF
TRBV5-1 | ASSLGSGSWTDTQY
TRBV5-4 | ASSLGVYYEQY
TRBV18 | ASSPYGTGSTYEQY
TRBV7-9 | ASSLVAGVAGELF
TRBV3-1/TRBV3-2 | ASEPGQGVHEQY
TRBV19 | ASREAGGYGYT
TRBV28 | ASSGGGTPLSGNTIY
TRBV7-9 | ASSSPRGASDEQY
TRBV4-1 | ASSQEGGAGGVQH
TRBV20-1 | SASRSGRADTQY
TRBV5-4 | ASSLRRQNNEQF
TRBV5-6 | ASSSWTSGTYNEQF
TRBV19 | ASSWTRGSYEQY
TRBV5-6 | ASSVSAGYT
TRBV5-1 | ASSLGQGAGNTEAF
TRBV6-1 | ASSERERSTDTQY
TRBV19 | ASSLGTATNEKLF
TRBV18 | ASSPWAGVGNEQF
TRBV6-1 | ASSEGRLSYEQY
TRBV5-4 | ASSFPPGGETQY
TRBV5-1 | ASSLGQGTNTEAF
TRBV6-1 | ASSESTPDYGYT